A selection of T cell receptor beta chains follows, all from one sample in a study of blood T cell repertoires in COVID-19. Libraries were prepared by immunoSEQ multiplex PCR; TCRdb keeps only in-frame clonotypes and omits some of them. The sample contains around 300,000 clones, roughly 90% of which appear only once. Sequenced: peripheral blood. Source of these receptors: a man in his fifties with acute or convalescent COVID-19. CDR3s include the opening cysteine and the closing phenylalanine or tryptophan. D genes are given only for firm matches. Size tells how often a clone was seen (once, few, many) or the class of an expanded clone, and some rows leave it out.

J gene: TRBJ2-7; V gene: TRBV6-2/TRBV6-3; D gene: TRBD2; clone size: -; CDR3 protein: CASSYARGDLREQYF; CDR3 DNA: TGTGCCAGCAGTTACGCGCGGGGGGATCTACGCGAGCAGTACTTC
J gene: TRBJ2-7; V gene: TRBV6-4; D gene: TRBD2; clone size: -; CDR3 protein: CASSGRGTSSYEQYF; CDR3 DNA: TGTGCCAGCAGTGGGCGGGGGACCAGCTCCTACGAGCAGTACTTC
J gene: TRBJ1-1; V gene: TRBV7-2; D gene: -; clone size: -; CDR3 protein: CASSPASGQSYTEAFF; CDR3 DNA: TGTGCCAGCAGCCCTGCCTCGGGTCAGTCGTACACTGAAGCTTTCTTT
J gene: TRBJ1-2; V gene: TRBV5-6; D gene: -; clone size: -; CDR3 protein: CASSQTQGIYGYTF; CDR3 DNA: TGTGCCAGCAGCCAGACCCAGGGGATCTATGGCTACACCTTC
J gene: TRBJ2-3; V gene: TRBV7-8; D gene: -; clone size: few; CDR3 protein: CASSFGGALLGDTQYF; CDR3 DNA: TGTGCCAGCAGCTTCGGAGGGGCTTTGTTAGGAGATACGCAGTATTTT
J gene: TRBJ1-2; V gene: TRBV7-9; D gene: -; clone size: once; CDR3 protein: CASSFPAANYGYTF; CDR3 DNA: TGTGCCAGCAGCTTTCCAGCGGCTAACTATGGCTACACCTTC
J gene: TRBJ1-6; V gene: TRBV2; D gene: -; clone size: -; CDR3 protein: CASLPQGSSNSPLHF; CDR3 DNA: TGTGCCAGCCTCCCCCAGGGTAGTAGTAATTCACCCCTCCACTTT
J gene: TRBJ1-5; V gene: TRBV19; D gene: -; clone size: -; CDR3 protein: CASSIGGAQPQHF; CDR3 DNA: TGTGCCAGTAGTATAGGCGGGGCTCAGCCCCAGCATTTT
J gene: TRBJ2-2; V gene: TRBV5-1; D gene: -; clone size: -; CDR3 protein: CASSPGGLPNTGELFF; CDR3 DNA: TGCGCCAGCAGCCCGGGGGGCTTGCCTAACACCGGGGAGCTGTTTTTT
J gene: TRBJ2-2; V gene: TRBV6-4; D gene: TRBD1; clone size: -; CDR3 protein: CASGGQGGTGELFF; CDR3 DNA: TGTGCCAGCGGGGGACAGGGTGGAACCGGGGAGCTGTTTTTT
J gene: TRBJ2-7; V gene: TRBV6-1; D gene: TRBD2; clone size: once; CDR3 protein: CASSDGQASGGAYEQYF; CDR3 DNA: TGTGCCAGCAGTGACGGACAGGCTAGCGGGGGGGCCTACGAGCAGTACTTC
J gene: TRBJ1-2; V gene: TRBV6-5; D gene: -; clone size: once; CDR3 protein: CASSYSSGGWGYTF; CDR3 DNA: TGTGCCAGCAGTTACTCGAGTGGGGGCTGGGGCTACACCTTC
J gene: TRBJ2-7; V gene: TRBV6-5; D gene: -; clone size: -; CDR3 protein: CASGRREEYEQYF; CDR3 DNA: TGTGCCAGCGGACGGAGGGAAGAATACGAGCAGTACTTC
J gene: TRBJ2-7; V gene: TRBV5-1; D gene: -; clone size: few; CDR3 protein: CASSSTTSSYEQYF; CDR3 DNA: TGCGCCAGCAGCTCGACAACAAGCAGCTACGAGCAGTACTTC
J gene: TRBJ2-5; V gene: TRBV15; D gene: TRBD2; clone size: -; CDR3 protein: CATSPRGGETQYF; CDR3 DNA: TGTGCCACCAGCCCCCGCGGGGGAGAGACCCAGTACTTC
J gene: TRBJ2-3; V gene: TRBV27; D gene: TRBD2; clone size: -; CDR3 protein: CASSLSGLAGADTQYF; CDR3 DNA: TGTGCCAGCAGTTTATCGGGCCTAGCGGGGGCGGATACGCAGTATTTT
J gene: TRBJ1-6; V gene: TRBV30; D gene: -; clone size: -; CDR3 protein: CAWSQGPSGAPLHF; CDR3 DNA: TGTGCCTGGTCTCAGGGCCCTAGCGGGGCACCCCTCCACTTT
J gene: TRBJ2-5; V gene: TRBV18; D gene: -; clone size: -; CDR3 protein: CASSPPGAGAQETQYF; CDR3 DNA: TGTGCCAGCTCACCGCCGGGAGCTGGGGCCCAAGAGACCCAGTACTTC
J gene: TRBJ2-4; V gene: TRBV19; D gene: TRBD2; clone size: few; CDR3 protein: CASSGGTKNIQYF; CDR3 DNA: TGTGCCAGTAGCGGGGGGACTAAAAACATTCAGTACTTC
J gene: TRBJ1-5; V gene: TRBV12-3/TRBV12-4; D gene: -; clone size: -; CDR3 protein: CASTSGGDQPQHF; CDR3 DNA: TGTGCCAGCACCTCTGGAGGGGATCAGCCCCAGCATTTT
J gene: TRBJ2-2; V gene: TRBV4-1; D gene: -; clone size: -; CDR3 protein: CASSQPFGIGSPNTGELFF; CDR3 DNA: TGCGCCAGCAGCCAGCCCTTCGGGATCGGGTCGCCGAACACCGGGGAGCTGTTTTTT
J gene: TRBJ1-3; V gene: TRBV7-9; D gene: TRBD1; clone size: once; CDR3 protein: CASRTWTGLGNTIYF; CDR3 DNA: TGTGCCAGCAGAACCTGGACAGGTTTAGGAAACACCATATATTTT
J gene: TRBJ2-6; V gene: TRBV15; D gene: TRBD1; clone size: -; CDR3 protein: CATSRDLPGTGVSGANVLTF; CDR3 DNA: TGTGCCACCAGCAGAGACCTTCCGGGGACAGGGGTTTCTGGGGCCAACGTCCTGACTTTC
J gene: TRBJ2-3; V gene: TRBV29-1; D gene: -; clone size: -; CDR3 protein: CSVKGRQDWDTQYF; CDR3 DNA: TGCAGCGTAAAGGGGAGGCAGGATTGGGATACGCAGTATTTT
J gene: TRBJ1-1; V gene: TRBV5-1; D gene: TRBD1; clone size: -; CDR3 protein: CASSAWDRMNTEAFF; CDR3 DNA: TGCGCCAGCAGCGCCTGGGACAGGATGAACACTGAAGCTTTCTTT
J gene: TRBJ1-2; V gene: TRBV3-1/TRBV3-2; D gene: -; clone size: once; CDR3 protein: CASSLQLGRGAKGYTF; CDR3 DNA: TGTGCCAGCAGTCTACAACTTGGACGGGGGGCAAAAGGCTACACCTTC
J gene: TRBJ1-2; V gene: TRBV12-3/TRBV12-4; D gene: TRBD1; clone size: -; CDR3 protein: CASSWDRNYGYTF; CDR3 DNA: TGTGCCAGCAGCTGGGACAGGAACTATGGCTACACCTTC
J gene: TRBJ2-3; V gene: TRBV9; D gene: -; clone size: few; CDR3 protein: CASSVVSTDTQYF; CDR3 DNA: TGTGCCAGCAGCGTAGTAAGCACAGATACGCAGTATTTT
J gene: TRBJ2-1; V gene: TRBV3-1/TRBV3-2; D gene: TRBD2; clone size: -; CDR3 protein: CASGNGAGGHNEQFF; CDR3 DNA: TGTGCCAGCGGCAACGGCGCGGGGGGGCACAATGAGCAGTTCTTC
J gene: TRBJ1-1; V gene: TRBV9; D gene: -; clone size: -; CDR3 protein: CASSVQGREAFF; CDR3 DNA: TGTGCCAGCAGCGTACAGGGCAGGGAAGCTTTCTTT
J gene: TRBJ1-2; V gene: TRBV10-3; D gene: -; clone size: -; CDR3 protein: CAISHRAAGYTF; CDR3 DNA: TGTGCCATCAGCCACAGGGCGGCTGGCTACACCTTC
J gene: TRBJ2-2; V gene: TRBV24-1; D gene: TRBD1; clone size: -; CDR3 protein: CATDQGADGELFF; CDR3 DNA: TGTGCCACCGACCAGGGGGCGGACGGGGAGCTGTTTTTT
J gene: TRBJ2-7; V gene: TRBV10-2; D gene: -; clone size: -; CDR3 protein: CASSRTPTLYEQYF; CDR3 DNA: TGCGCCAGCAGCAGGACTCCTACCCTCTACGAGCAGTACTTC
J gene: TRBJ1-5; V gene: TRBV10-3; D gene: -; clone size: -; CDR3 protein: CAISESGLNQPQHF; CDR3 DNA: TGTGCCATCAGTGAGTCGGGACTTAATCAGCCCCAGCATTTT
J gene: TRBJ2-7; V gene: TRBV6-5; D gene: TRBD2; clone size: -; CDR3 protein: CASTQGRASGQYF; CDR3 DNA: TGTGCCAGCACTCAAGGGAGGGCGAGTGGGCAGTACTTC
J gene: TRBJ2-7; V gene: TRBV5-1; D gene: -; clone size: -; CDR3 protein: CASSQGGFDEQYF; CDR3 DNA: TGCGCCAGTTCTCAGGGTGGTTTCGACGAGCAGTACTTC